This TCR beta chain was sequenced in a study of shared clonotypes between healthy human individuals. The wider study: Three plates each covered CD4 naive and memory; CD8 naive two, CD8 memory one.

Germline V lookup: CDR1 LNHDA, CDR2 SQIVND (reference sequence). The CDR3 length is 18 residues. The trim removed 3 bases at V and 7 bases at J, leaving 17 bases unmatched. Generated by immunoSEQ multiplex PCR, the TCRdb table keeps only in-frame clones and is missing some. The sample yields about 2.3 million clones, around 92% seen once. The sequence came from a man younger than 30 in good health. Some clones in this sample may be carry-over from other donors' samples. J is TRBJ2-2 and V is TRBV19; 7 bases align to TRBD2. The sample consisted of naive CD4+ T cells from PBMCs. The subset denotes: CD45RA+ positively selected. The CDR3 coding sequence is TGTGCCAGTAGTATCCTCCCTCCCGGGGAGGGCCGGGTCGGGGAGCTGTTTTTT. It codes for CASSILPPGEGRVGELFF.